This is a list of T cell receptor beta chains from one sample in a study of cytomegalovirus exposure and HLA in healthy donors. Assay: immunoSEQ multiplex PCR; the TCRdb copy retains only in-frame clones and omits some. The sample lists about 100,000 clones, approximately 66% occurring once. The sample comprised PBMCs. Source of these receptors: a man aged 35 to 55 in good health and CMV-seropositive. The CDR3 runs from the conserved cysteine through the conserved F or W. Fields, in order: clone size, J gene, V gene, D gene, CDR3 DNA, CDR3 protein. A D gene is named only where the DNA matches it firmly. A row's size may be missing; if present it is once, few, many or a size class.

abundance: few
j_gene: TRBJ2-7
v_gene: TRBV27
d_gene: NA
CDR3nt: TGTGCCAGCAGTTCGGGTCCGGCGGGATACGAGCAGTACTTC
CDR3aa: CASSSGPAGYEQYF

abundance: NA
j_gene: TRBJ2-5
v_gene: TRBV7-9
d_gene: NA
CDR3nt: TGTGCCAGCAGAATAGAATTAAAAGAGACCCAGTACTTC
CDR3aa: CASRIELKETQYF

abundance: NA
j_gene: TRBJ1-1
v_gene: TRBV5-1
d_gene: NA
CDR3nt: TGCGCCAGCAGCTGGGATACAGAAGGGGGTGGGAACACTGAAGCTTTCTTT
CDR3aa: CASSWDTEGGGNTEAFF

abundance: NA
j_gene: TRBJ1-2
v_gene: TRBV5-4
d_gene: NA
CDR3nt: TGTGCCAGCAGCGGACAACAGGGACCGAGGTATGGCTACACCTTC
CDR3aa: CASSGQQGPRYGYTF

abundance: NA
j_gene: TRBJ1-2
v_gene: TRBV5-1
d_gene: TRBD1
CDR3nt: TGCGCCAGCAGCGGACAGGAAAGAGGCTACACCTTC
CDR3aa: CASSGQERGYTF

abundance: NA
j_gene: TRBJ2-2
v_gene: TRBV28
d_gene: TRBD1
CDR3nt: TGTGCCAGCATCCCGGGACAGGGCACCGGGGAGCTGTTTTTT
CDR3aa: CASIPGQGTGELFF

abundance: NA
j_gene: TRBJ1-1
v_gene: TRBV28
d_gene: NA
CDR3nt: TGTGCCAGCATCATTGGCTCTTTGAACACTGAAGCTTTCTTT
CDR3aa: CASIIGSLNTEAFF

abundance: NA
j_gene: TRBJ2-1
v_gene: TRBV6-5
d_gene: TRBD2
CDR3nt: TGTGCCAGCAGCGAGGGGGGACTAGCGACTAGGAAGCAGTTCTTC
CDR3aa: CASSEGGLATRKQFF

abundance: few
j_gene: TRBJ1-4
v_gene: TRBV6-6
d_gene: NA
CDR3nt: TGTGCCAGCAGTTCTCTGGACTTTAATGAAAAACTGTTTTTT
CDR3aa: CASSSLDFNEKLFF

abundance: NA
j_gene: TRBJ2-3
v_gene: TRBV6-1
d_gene: TRBD1
CDR3nt: TGTGCCAGCACCTCGGGACAGGGGGAAGATACGCAGTATTTT
CDR3aa: CASTSGQGEDTQYF

abundance: NA
j_gene: TRBJ1-2
v_gene: TRBV7-9
d_gene: NA
CDR3nt: TGTGCCAGCAGCTTAGTAATTGCAGGGTCTAAAGATGGCTACACCTTC
CDR3aa: CASSLVIAGSKDGYTF

abundance: once
j_gene: TRBJ1-4
v_gene: TRBV6-5
d_gene: NA
CDR3nt: TGTGCCAGCCGGGCCCCTCGGGGAAAACTGTTTTTT
CDR3aa: CASRAPRGKLFF

abundance: once
j_gene: TRBJ1-2
v_gene: TRBV29-1
d_gene: TRBD1
CDR3nt: TGCAGCGTTTATGATACAGGGGGCAGTGGTTACACCTTC
CDR3aa: CSVYDTGGSGYTF

abundance: NA
j_gene: TRBJ2-1
v_gene: TRBV30
d_gene: NA
CDR3nt: TGTGCCTGGATACGGGACTCGCTAAATGAGCAGTTCTTC
CDR3aa: CAWIRDSLNEQFF

abundance: NA
j_gene: TRBJ1-5
v_gene: TRBV5-6
d_gene: NA
CDR3nt: TGTGCCAGCAGCTTCCGGAGGAAGGAGCATCAGCCCCAGCATTTT
CDR3aa: CASSFRRKEHQPQHF

abundance: NA
j_gene: TRBJ1-2
v_gene: TRBV6-5
d_gene: TRBD1
CDR3nt: TGTGCCAGCAGTTATGGACAGGGAGGCTACACCTTC
CDR3aa: CASSYGQGGYTF

abundance: NA
j_gene: TRBJ2-3
v_gene: TRBV9
d_gene: NA
CDR3nt: TGTGCCAGCAGCCGCGCCGGAGGGGATTTGTGGGATACGCAGTATTTT
CDR3aa: CASSRAGGDLWDTQYF

abundance: once
j_gene: TRBJ1-1
v_gene: TRBV18
d_gene: NA
CDR3nt: TGTGCCAGCTCAGGCGATCGACAGGCCTTAATGAACACTGAAGCTTTCTTT
CDR3aa: CASSGDRQALMNTEAFF

abundance: NA
j_gene: TRBJ1-4
v_gene: TRBV18
d_gene: NA
CDR3nt: TGTGCCAGTCAACCGGGACAATTAACTGAAAAACTGTTTTTT
CDR3aa: CASQPGQLTEKLFF

abundance: NA
j_gene: TRBJ2-1
v_gene: TRBV9
d_gene: TRBD2
CDR3nt: TGTGCCAGCAGCGGAGGACTAGTGGGTGGTGAGCAGTTCTTC
CDR3aa: CASSGGLVGGEQFF

abundance: NA
j_gene: TRBJ1-5
v_gene: TRBV5-8
d_gene: NA
CDR3nt: TGTGCCAGCAGTTTTGACCGGGATCGGCCCCAGCATTTT
CDR3aa: CASSFDRDRPQHF

abundance: NA
j_gene: TRBJ1-5
v_gene: TRBV5-5
d_gene: TRBD1
CDR3nt: TGTGCCAGCAGCTCATACGGACAGGGGGTCTCTCTCAATCAGCCCCAGCATTTT
CDR3aa: CASSSYGQGVSLNQPQHF

abundance: NA
j_gene: TRBJ1-4
v_gene: TRBV30
d_gene: TRBD1
CDR3nt: TGTGCCTGGAGTAAGGACAGGGGCGAAAAACTGTTTTTT
CDR3aa: CAWSKDRGEKLFF

abundance: NA
j_gene: TRBJ2-2
v_gene: TRBV5-1
d_gene: NA
CDR3nt: TGCGCCAGCAGCTTTGGTCTAGCGAGCACCGGGGAGCTGTTTTTT
CDR3aa: CASSFGLASTGELFF

abundance: few
j_gene: TRBJ2-2
v_gene: TRBV5-6
d_gene: NA
CDR3nt: TGTGCCAGCAGCTTGGATGTCGTCGGGGAGCTGTTTTTT
CDR3aa: CASSLDVVGELFF

abundance: NA
j_gene: TRBJ2-1
v_gene: TRBV7-9
d_gene: NA
CDR3nt: TGTGCCAGCAGCTTAGCGGGAGTACATGAGCAGTTCTTC
CDR3aa: CASSLAGVHEQFF

abundance: NA
j_gene: TRBJ2-7
v_gene: TRBV4-2
d_gene: NA
CDR3nt: TGTGCCAGCAGCGAAAGTGTAGGGCCGGGCGGGAAAACCTACGAGCAGTACTTC
CDR3aa: CASSESVGPGGKTYEQYF

abundance: NA
j_gene: TRBJ2-6
v_gene: TRBV10-3
d_gene: NA
CDR3nt: TGTGCCATCAGTGAGTCTGGTAGCGGAGACGATCGTGGGGCCAACGTCCTGACTTTC
CDR3aa: CAISESGSGDDRGANVLTF

abundance: NA
j_gene: TRBJ1-1
v_gene: TRBV28
d_gene: NA
CDR3nt: TGTGCCAGCAACCGGGGGAACACTGAAGCTTTCTTT
CDR3aa: CASNRGNTEAFF

abundance: NA
j_gene: TRBJ1-1
v_gene: TRBV5-1
d_gene: NA
CDR3nt: TGCGCCAGCAGCTTGTATCAGGGCTACACTGAAGCTTTCTTT
CDR3aa: CASSLYQGYTEAFF

abundance: once
j_gene: TRBJ2-4
v_gene: TRBV5-8
d_gene: NA
CDR3nt: TGTGCCAGCAGCTTGGGAGGGGCCAAAAACATTCAGTACTTC
CDR3aa: CASSLGGAKNIQYF

abundance: NA
j_gene: TRBJ2-4
v_gene: TRBV14
d_gene: NA
CDR3nt: TGTGCCAGCAGCCCCCTGTCTCGGGGAAACATTCAGTACTTC
CDR3aa: CASSPLSRGNIQYF

abundance: NA
j_gene: TRBJ2-1
v_gene: TRBV5-1
d_gene: NA
CDR3nt: TGCGCCAGCAGCCCTCAGGTGAGCTCCTACAATGAGCAGTTCTTC
CDR3aa: CASSPQVSSYNEQFF

abundance: NA
j_gene: TRBJ1-1
v_gene: TRBV29-1
d_gene: TRBD1
CDR3nt: TGCAGCGGGCGGGACAGAGAAGCTTTCTTT
CDR3aa: CSGRDREAFF

abundance: NA
j_gene: TRBJ2-7
v_gene: TRBV29-1
d_gene: NA
CDR3nt: TGCAGCGTTGGGAGGGGAGCCTACGAGCAGTACTTC
CDR3aa: CSVGRGAYEQYF

abundance: NA
j_gene: TRBJ2-4
v_gene: TRBV5-6
d_gene: NA
CDR3nt: TGTGCCAGCAGCTTGGACTCGCCTGCCAAAAACATTCAGTACTTC
CDR3aa: CASSLDSPAKNIQYF

abundance: NA
j_gene: TRBJ1-1
v_gene: TRBV9
d_gene: NA
CDR3nt: TGTGCCAGCAGCCTACTGACGTCGGACAGTGAAGCTTTCTTT
CDR3aa: CASSLLTSDSEAFF

abundance: few
j_gene: TRBJ1-1
v_gene: TRBV5-1
d_gene: TRBD1
CDR3nt: TGCGCCAGCAGCTTGGGTGACAGGGAGGTCACTGAAGCTTTCTTT
CDR3aa: CASSLGDREVTEAFF

abundance: NA
j_gene: TRBJ2-7
v_gene: TRBV9
d_gene: TRBD2
CDR3nt: TGTGCCAGCAGCGTTGGGGGAGGGGCCCCCTACGAGCAGTACTTC
CDR3aa: CASSVGGGAPYEQYF

abundance: NA
j_gene: TRBJ2-3
v_gene: TRBV6-5
d_gene: TRBD2
CDR3nt: TGTGCCAGCACCAGCGGGAAAAGAGATACGCAGTATTTT
CDR3aa: CASTSGKRDTQYF

abundance: NA
j_gene: TRBJ2-1
v_gene: TRBV7-9
d_gene: NA
CDR3nt: TGTGCCAGCAGCTTAGCACTAGACAATGAGCAGTTCTTC
CDR3aa: CASSLALDNEQFF

abundance: NA
j_gene: TRBJ2-1
v_gene: TRBV25-1
d_gene: NA
CDR3nt: TGTGCCAGCAGCTTGACTAGAGGAGCCGCCAATGAGCAGTTCTTC
CDR3aa: CASSLTRGAANEQFF

abundance: NA
j_gene: TRBJ2-5
v_gene: TRBV5-1
d_gene: NA
CDR3nt: TGCGCCAGCAGCTTGGGAATAGGAGTCCAAGAGACCCAGTACTTC
CDR3aa: CASSLGIGVQETQYF